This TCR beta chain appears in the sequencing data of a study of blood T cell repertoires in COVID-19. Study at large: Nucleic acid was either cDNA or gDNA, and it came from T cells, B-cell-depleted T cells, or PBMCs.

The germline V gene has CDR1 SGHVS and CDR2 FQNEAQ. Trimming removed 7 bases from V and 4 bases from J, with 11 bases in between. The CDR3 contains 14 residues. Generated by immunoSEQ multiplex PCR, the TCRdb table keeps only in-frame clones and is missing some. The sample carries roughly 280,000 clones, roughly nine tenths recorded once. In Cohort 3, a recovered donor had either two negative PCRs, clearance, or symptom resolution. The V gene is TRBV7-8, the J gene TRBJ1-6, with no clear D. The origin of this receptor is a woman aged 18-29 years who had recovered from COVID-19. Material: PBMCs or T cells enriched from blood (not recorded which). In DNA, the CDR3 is TGTGCCAGCACCATCGGGAATTATAATTCACCCCTCCACTTT. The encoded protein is CASTIGNYNSPLHF.